This T cell receptor beta chain was identified during a study of blood T cell repertoires in COVID-19. Study summary: Collection of acute and convalescent COVID-19 samples took place in the United States, Italy and Spain.

Profiled with immunoSEQ multiplex PCR; TCRdb holds only in-frame clones, not every one. Of some 77,000 clones in the sample, roughly 87% were seen once. The clonotype comes from a man aged 25-40 years with acute or convalescent COVID-19. The sample comprised peripheral blood.

CDR3 coding DNA: TGTGCCAGCAGCTTAACGGGACAGGGGGGACCGCAGTACTTC. It is translated as CASSLTGQGGPQYF. The chain uses TRBV7-8 and TRBJ2-7; 11 nucleotides align to TRBD1. The V gene's germline CDR1 is SGHVS and CDR2 FQNEAQ. Trimming cost V 2 bases and J 9 bases; bases outside gene matches: 6. The length of the CDR3 is 14 residues.